Listed below are T cell receptor beta chains from one sample, sequenced in a study of cytomegalovirus exposure and HLA in healthy donors. Using immunoSEQ multiplex PCR, the repertoire was profiled, and TCRdb retains in-frame clones only, with some absent. The sample contains 150,000 to 200,000 clones, under 90% of which appear only once. The sequenced sample was PBMCs. These receptors were taken from a man aged 18 to 30 in good health and CMV-seronegative. CDR3s include the opening cysteine and the closing phenylalanine or tryptophan. The D gene is left open where the match is weak. Expanded clones get a size class; other rows say once, few or many, or leave the size out.

v_call	clone_size	j_call	d_call	cdr3_aa	cdr3_nt
TRBV6-1	-	TRBJ2-7	-	CASSLRDSSWYEQYF	TGTGCCAGCAGTCTCCGGGACTCTTCGTGGTACGAGCAGTACTTC
TRBV2	-	TRBJ2-3	-	CASAPGGTDTQYF	TGTGCCAGCGCCCCAGGGGGGACAGATACGCAGTATTTT
TRBV5-4	-	TRBJ2-5	-	CASAPGGRQETQYF	TGTGCCAGCGCCCCTGGAGGGCGTCAAGAGACCCAGTACTTC
TRBV19	once	TRBJ1-5	TRBD1	CASRQTGVGNQPQHF	TGTGCCAGTAGACAAACAGGGGTGGGCAATCAGCCCCAGCATTTT
TRBV28	few	TRBJ2-5	-	CATTGGETQYF	TGTGCCACTACGGGTGGCGAGACCCAGTACTTC
TRBV30	-	TRBJ1-4	TRBD1	CAWRRIGTAINEKLFF	TGTGCCTGGAGGAGAATAGGGACAGCCATTAATGAAAAACTGTTTTTT
TRBV13	-	TRBJ1-1	-	CASSTRTATNTEAFF	TGTGCCAGCAGCACCCGGACAGCAACGAACACTGAAGCTTTCTTT
TRBV27	-	TRBJ2-1	-	CASSLAPYNEQFF	TGTGCCAGCAGTTTAGCGCCTTACAATGAGCAGTTCTTC
TRBV10-3	-	TRBJ2-1	TRBD2	CAISPGLAGGEFF	TGTGCCATCAGCCCGGGACTAGCGGGAGGTGAGTTCTTC
TRBV7-9	-	TRBJ1-3	TRBD1	CASSETGFTIYF	TGTGCCAGCAGTGAGACAGGGTTCACCATATATTTT
TRBV5-4	-	TRBJ2-3	TRBD2	CATNGGAYTDTQYF	TGTGCCACCAACGGGGGGGCTTACACAGATACGCAGTATTTT
TRBV6-5	-	TRBJ2-7	-	CASTAGTSYEQYF	TGTGCCAGCACTGCCGGGACTTCCTACGAGCAGTACTTC
TRBV5-6	-	TRBJ2-1	-	CASSLALSSYNEQFF	TGTGCCAGCAGCTTGGCCCTTAGCTCCTACAATGAGCAGTTCTTC
TRBV9	-	TRBJ2-1	TRBD2	CASSVETGLAYNEQFF	TGTGCCAGCAGCGTAGAGACTGGACTAGCTTACAATGAGCAGTTCTTC
TRBV27	-	TRBJ2-7	TRBD2	CASSFGTRSRYEQYF	TGTGCCAGCAGTTTCGGGACTAGATCCAGGTACGAGCAGTACTTC
TRBV6-1	-	TRBJ1-1	TRBD1	CASSEGSGGMTEAFF	TGTGCCAGCAGTGAAGGTTCAGGGGGGATGACTGAAGCTTTCTTT
TRBV7-9	-	TRBJ1-2	-	CASSHGSAANYGYTF	TGTGCCAGCAGCCACGGGTCAGCAGCTAACTATGGCTACACCTTC
TRBV11-2	-	TRBJ2-4	TRBD1	CASSRIDRGVTKNIQYF	TGTGCCAGCAGCCGAATTGACAGGGGTGTAACCAAAAACATTCAGTACTTC
TRBV19	-	TRBJ2-5	TRBD1	CASSSHRGLNQETQYF	TGTGCCAGTAGTAGCCACAGGGGGCTCAATCAAGAGACCCAGTACTTC
TRBV4-1	-	TRBJ2-5	-	CASSQVSGQEETQYF	TGCGCCAGCAGCCAAGTTAGCGGACAGGAAGAGACCCAGTACTTC
TRBV28	-	TRBJ2-5	TRBD2	CASTSHNGRPGAQYF	TGTGCCAGCACTTCCCACAACGGGAGGCCGGGGGCCCAGTACTTC
TRBV7-9	-	TRBJ1-4	-	CASSPPTAGEKLFF	TGTGCCAGCAGCCCCCCCACGGCAGGGGAAAAACTGTTTTTT
TRBV2	-	TRBJ2-7	TRBD2	CATLLAGTYEQYF	TGTGCCACTTTACTAGCGGGGACCTACGAGCAGTACTTC
TRBV5-1	-	TRBJ2-2	TRBD2	CASSPSAGVRTGELFF	TGCGCCAGCAGCCCGTCGGCGGGAGTGAGGACCGGGGAGCTGTTTTTT
TRBV28	-	TRBJ1-5	-	CASSPTIGDNQPQHF	TGTGCCAGCAGCCCGACAATCGGGGACAATCAGCCCCAGCATTTT
TRBV19	-	TRBJ2-1	TRBD2	CASSIPTGGASYEQFF	TGTGCCAGTAGTATCCCGACGGGAGGTGCCTCATATGAGCAGTTCTTC
TRBV9	-	TRBJ2-2	-	CASSVRGGRNTGELFF	TGTGCCAGCAGCGTAAGGGGCGGACGTAACACCGGGGAGCTGTTTTTT
TRBV5-4	-	TRBJ2-7	-	CASSRGGGPYYEQYF	TGTGCCAGCAGCCGGGGAGGGGGTCCTTACTACGAGCAGTACTTC
TRBV9	once	TRBJ2-1	TRBD1	CASGSGTGTYNEQFF	TGTGCCAGCGGATCCGGGACAGGGACTTACAATGAGCAGTTCTTC
TRBV18	-	TRBJ1-1	TRBD1	CASSPGTGRGDTEAFF	TGTGCCAGCTCACCAGGGACAGGGCGAGGAGACACTGAAGCTTTCTTT
TRBV7-9	-	TRBJ1-2	TRBD1	CASSWGVSGTGGFGGYTF	TGTGCCAGCAGCTGGGGTGTATCCGGGACAGGGGGGTTTGGTGGCTACACCTTC
TRBV7-2	-	TRBJ2-7	-	CASSFSSGAYEQYF	TGTGCCAGCAGCTTCTCGTCGGGAGCCTACGAGCAGTACTTC
TRBV14	few	TRBJ2-7	TRBD1	CASSLRQGAYEQYF	TGTGCCAGCAGCCTCCGACAGGGGGCCTACGAGCAGTACTTC
TRBV27	-	TRBJ1-5	-	CASSLGGASQPQHF	TGTGCCAGCAGTTTAGGGGGGGCCAGTCAGCCCCAGCATTTT
TRBV27	-	TRBJ2-7	TRBD2	CASSRGLAGSSYEQYF	TGTGCCAGCAGTCGGGGACTAGCGGGAAGCTCCTACGAGCAGTACTTC
TRBV4-1	-	TRBJ1-2	-	CASSPGQRTNYGYTF	TGCGCCAGCAGCCCAGGACAGCGAACCAACTATGGCTACACCTTC
TRBV11-3	-	TRBJ2-3	-	CASSFLSTDTQYF	TGTGCCAGCAGCTTTCTCAGCACAGATACGCAGTATTTT
TRBV11-2	once	TRBJ2-2	-	CASSSWGTLTGELFF	TGTGCCAGCAGCTCTTGGGGGACACTCACCGGGGAGCTGTTTTTT
TRBV6-1	-	TRBJ1-1	-	CASSEGLEGGTEAFF	TGTGCCAGCAGTGAAGGGCTAGAAGGGGGCACTGAAGCTTTCTTT
TRBV28	-	TRBJ2-7	-	CASRSAVSYEQYF	TGTGCCAGCAGATCGGCGGTCTCCTACGAGCAGTACTTC
TRBV5-1	-	TRBJ1-4	-	CASSLEGVGPGNEKLFF	TGCGCCAGCAGCTTGGAGGGTGTTGGGCCAGGGAATGAAAAACTGTTTTTT
TRBV27	few	TRBJ1-1	-	CASSLSIQGTEAFF	TGTGCCAGCAGTTTATCCATTCAGGGGACTGAAGCTTTCTTT
TRBV5-6	-	TRBJ2-1	TRBD2	CASRPPGLAGHYNEQFF	TGTGCCAGCAGACCCCCGGGACTAGCGGGCCACTACAATGAGCAGTTCTTC
TRBV7-9	-	TRBJ2-3	TRBD2	CASSFLAGGSTDTQYF	TGTGCCAGCAGCTTTCTAGCGGGGGGTAGCACAGATACGCAGTATTTT
TRBV19	-	TRBJ1-1	-	CASSIEGAEAFF	TGTGCCAGTAGTATAGAGGGGGCTGAGGCTTTCTTT
TRBV28	once	TRBJ1-5	TRBD1	CASSFLGTGNQPQHF	TGTGCCAGCAGTTTTCTAGGGACAGGTAATCAGCCCCAGCATTTT
TRBV6-6	-	TRBJ2-1	TRBD2	CASSYLSGSSYEQFF	TGTGCCAGCAGTTACCTTAGCGGGAGTAGCTATGAGCAGTTCTTC